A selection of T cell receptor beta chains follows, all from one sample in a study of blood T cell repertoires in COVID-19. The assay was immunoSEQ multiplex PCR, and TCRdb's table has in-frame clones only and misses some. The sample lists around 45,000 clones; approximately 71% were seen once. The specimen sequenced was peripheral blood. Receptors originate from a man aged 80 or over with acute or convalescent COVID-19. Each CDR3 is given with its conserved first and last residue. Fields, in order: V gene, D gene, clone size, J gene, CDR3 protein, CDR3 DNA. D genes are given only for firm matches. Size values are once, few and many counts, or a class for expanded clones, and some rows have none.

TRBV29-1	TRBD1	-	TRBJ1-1	CSVSTTGGEAFF	TGCAGCGTGTCAACCACAGGGGGCGAAGCTTTCTTT
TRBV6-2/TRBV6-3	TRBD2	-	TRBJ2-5	CASSYREGSSGNQETQYF	TGTGCCAGCAGTTACAGGGAGGGGTCTAGCGGGAACCAAGAGACCCAGTACTTC
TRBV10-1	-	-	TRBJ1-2	CASSESSDGYGYTF	TGCGCCAGCAGTGAGTCTAGTGATGGCTATGGCTACACCTTC
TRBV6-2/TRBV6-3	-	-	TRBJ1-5	CASSYRGYQPQHF	TGTGCCAGCAGTTACAGGGGGTATCAGCCCCAGCATTTT
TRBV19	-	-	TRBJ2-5	CASSMNTRGETQYF	TGTGCCAGTAGTATGAACACGAGGGGGGAGACCCAGTACTTC
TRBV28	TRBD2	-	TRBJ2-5	CASSLRTSDLGAQYF	TGTGCCAGCAGTTTAAGGACTAGCGACCTCGGGGCCCAGTACTTC
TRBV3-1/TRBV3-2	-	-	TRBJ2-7	CASSPSLENSYEQYF	TGTGCCAGCAGTCCTAGCTTGGAGAACTCCTACGAGCAGTACTTC
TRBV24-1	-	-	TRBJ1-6	CATIGRGASKSSYNSPLHF	TGTGCCACCATAGGTCGGGGGGCGAGTAAGAGCTCCTATAATTCACCCCTCCACTTT
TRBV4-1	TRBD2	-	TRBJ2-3	CASSQPAGGRTDTQYF	TGCGCCAGCAGCCAGCCAGCGGGGGGGCGAACAGATACGCAGTATTTT
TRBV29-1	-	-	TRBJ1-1	CSAVQGSNTEAFF	TGCAGCGCGGTACAGGGTTCGAACACTGAAGCTTTCTTT
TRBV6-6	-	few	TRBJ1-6	CASRASSYNSPLHF	TGTGCCAGCAGGGCTAGCTCCTATAATTCACCCCTCCACTTT
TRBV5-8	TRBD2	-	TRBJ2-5	CASSAGTSGRASETQYF	TGTGCCAGCAGCGCCGGGACTAGCGGGAGGGCCTCGGAGACCCAGTACTTC
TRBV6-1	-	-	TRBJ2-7	CASQTGSYEQYF	TGTGCCAGTCAGACGGGATCCTACGAGCAGTACTTC
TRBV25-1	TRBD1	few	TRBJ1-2	CASRQTGNGYTF	TGTGCCAGCCGCCAGACAGGGAATGGCTACACCTTC
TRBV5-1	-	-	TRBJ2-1	CASTLLHEQFF	TGCGCCAGCACCCTACTCCATGAGCAGTTCTTC
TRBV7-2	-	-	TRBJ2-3	CASSNTRSADTQYF	TGTGCCAGCAGCAACACTAGGAGCGCAGATACGCAGTATTTT
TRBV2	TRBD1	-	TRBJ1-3	CASSPTGTLGNTIYF	TGTGCCAGCAGTCCGACAGGGACTTTGGGAAACACCATATATTTT
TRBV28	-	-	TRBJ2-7	CASRYGYEQYF	TGTGCCAGCAGATACGGCTACGAGCAGTACTTC
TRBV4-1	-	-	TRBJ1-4	CASSPGWLVPSNEKLFF	TGCGCCAGCAGCCCGGGGTGGTTGGTCCCCTCTAATGAAAAACTGTTTTTT
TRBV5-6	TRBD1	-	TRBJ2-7	CASSLPGQGNDEQYF	TGTGCCAGCAGCCTACCCGGACAGGGGAACGACGAGCAGTACTTC
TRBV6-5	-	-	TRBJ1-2	CASSYSQGYGYTF	TGTGCCAGCAGTTATTCCCAGGGCTATGGCTACACCTTC
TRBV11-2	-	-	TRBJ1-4	CASSSIRQLATNEKLFF	TGTGCCAGCAGCTCTATACGACAGCTAGCAACTAATGAAAAACTGTTTTTT
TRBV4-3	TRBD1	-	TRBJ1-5	CASSTGTGFQPQHF	TGCGCCAGCAGCACCGGGACAGGGTTTCAGCCCCAGCATTTT
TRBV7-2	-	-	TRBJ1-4	CASSLSGGDNEKLFF	TGTGCCAGCAGCTTATCTGGAGGAGACAATGAAAAACTGTTTTTT
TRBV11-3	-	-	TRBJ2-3	CASSLGQRSDTQYF	TGTGCCAGCAGCCTTGGACAAAGGTCAGATACGCAGTATTTT
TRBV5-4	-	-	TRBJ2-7	CASSLDQGSYEQYF	TGTGCCAGCAGCTTGGATCAGGGCTCCTACGAGCAGTACTTC
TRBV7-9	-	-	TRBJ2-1	CASSPSVTGVSPFF	TGTGCCAGCAGCCCCTCTGTGACAGGAGTGTCTCCCTTCTTC
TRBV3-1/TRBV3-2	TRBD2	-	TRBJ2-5	CASSPSLAGGYQETQYF	TGTGCCAGCAGCCCCTCTCTAGCGGGGGGCTACCAAGAGACCCAGTACTTC
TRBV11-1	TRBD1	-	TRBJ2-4	CASSLMGQNIQYF	TGTGCCAGCAGCTTAATGGGACAGAACATTCAGTACTTC
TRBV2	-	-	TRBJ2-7	CASRSRQSDYEQYF	TGTGCCAGCAGGTCGAGACAGTCAGACTACGAGCAGTACTTC
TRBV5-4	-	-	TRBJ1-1	CASSLQGTINTEAFF	TGTGCCAGCAGCCTCCAGGGGACGATTAACACTGAAGCTTTCTTT
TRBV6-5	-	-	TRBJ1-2	CASSLDRANYGYTF	TGTGCCAGCAGCCTGGACAGAGCTAACTATGGCTACACCTTC
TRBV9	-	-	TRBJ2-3	CASSVGPLGTGPPGTQYF	TGTGCCAGCAGCGTAGGCCCCCTCGGGACTGGACCGCCGGGTACGCAGTATTTT
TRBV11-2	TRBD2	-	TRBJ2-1	CASRLWGGRAPSEQFF	TGTGCCAGCAGGCTTTGGGGCGGGAGGGCCCCCAGTGAGCAGTTCTTC
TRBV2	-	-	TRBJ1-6	CASTQEGGNSPLHF	TGTGCCAGCACCCAGGAAGGGGGTAATTCACCCCTCCACTTT
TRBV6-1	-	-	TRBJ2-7	CASSEPLSYEQYF	TGTGCCAGCAGTGAACCTCTATCCTACGAGCAGTACTTC
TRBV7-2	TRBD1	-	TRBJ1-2	CASSKGQGDSYGYTF	TGTGCCAGCAGCAAGGGACAGGGCGATAGCTATGGCTACACCTTC
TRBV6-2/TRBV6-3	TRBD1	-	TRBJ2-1	CASSAPGQGYNEQFF	TGTGCCAGCAGTGCACCGGGACAGGGGTACAATGAGCAGTTCTTC
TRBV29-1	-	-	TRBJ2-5	CSVLGGQTRETQYF	TGCAGCGTTTTGGGGGGACAGACGAGGGAGACCCAGTACTTC
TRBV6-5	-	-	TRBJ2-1	CASSYSGHAEQFF	TGTGCCAGCAGTTACTCTGGACACGCCGAGCAGTTCTTC
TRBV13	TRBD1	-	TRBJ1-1	CASSSRTGANTEAFF	TGTGCCAGCAGCTCCCGGACAGGGGCGAACACTGAAGCTTTCTTT
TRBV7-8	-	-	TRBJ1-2	CASSLAPEYGYTF	TGTGCCAGCAGCTTAGCGCCGGAGTATGGCTACACCTTC
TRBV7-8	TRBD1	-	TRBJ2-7	CASSYLPPGQGSYEQYF	TGTGCCAGCAGCTACCTCCCGCCGGGACAGGGGTCCTACGAGCAGTACTTC
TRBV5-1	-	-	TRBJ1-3	CASSLVTGGTGNTIYF	TGCGCCAGCAGCTTGGTTACGGGAGGGACTGGAAACACCATATATTTT
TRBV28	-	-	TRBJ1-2	CASRPGLANYGYTF	TGTGCCAGCAGACCAGGATTAGCTAACTATGGCTACACCTTC
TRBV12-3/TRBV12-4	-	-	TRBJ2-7	CASSSGALYEQYF	TGTGCCAGCAGTTCGGGAGCATTATACGAGCAGTACTTC
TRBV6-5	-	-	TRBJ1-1	CASSYSVGAQAFF	TGTGCCAGCAGTTACTCGGTTGGGGCTCAAGCTTTCTTT
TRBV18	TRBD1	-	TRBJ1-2	CASSPPDRGRFGYTF	TGTGCCAGCTCACCACCGGACAGGGGGCGATTTGGCTACACCTTC
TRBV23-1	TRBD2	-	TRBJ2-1	CASSQSLAGEGHEQFF	TGCGCCAGCAGTCAATCTCTAGCGGGAGAGGGCCATGAGCAGTTCTTC
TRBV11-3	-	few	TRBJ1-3	CASSLDHALGQRHTIYF	TGTGCCAGCAGCTTAGACCACGCTTTGGGACAAAGGCACACCATATATTTT
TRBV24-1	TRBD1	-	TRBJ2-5	CATSDFGQGGETQYF	TGTGCCACCAGTGATTTTGGACAGGGAGGCGAGACCCAGTACTTC
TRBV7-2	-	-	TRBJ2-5	CASSPQGGETQYF	TGTGCCAGCAGCCCACAGGGCGGGGAGACCCAGTACTTC
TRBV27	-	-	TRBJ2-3	CASSFGERTDTQYF	TGTGCCAGCAGTTTTGGTGAGCGCACAGATACGCAGTATTTT
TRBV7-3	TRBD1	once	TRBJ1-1	CASSSDRDSEAFF	TGTGCCAGCAGCTCCGACAGGGACTCTGAAGCTTTCTTT
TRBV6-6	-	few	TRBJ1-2	CASSLSGGKVTNYGYTF	TGTGCCAGCAGTCTTTCGGGAGGGAAGGTTACGAACTATGGCTACACCTTC
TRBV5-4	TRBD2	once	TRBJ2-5	CASSFGPPSERDKEETQYF	TGTGCCAGCAGCTTTGGCCCCCCCAGCGAGCGGGATAAGGAAGAGACCCAGTACTTC
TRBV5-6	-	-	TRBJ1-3	CASSFFGNTIYF	TGTGCCAGCAGCTTCTTTGGAAACACCATATATTTT
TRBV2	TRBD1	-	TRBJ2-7	CASSPGTGVTYEQYF	TGTGCCAGCAGTCCCGGGACAGGGGTAACCTACGAGCAGTACTTC
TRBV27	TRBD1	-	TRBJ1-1	CASSPGGVNTEAFF	TGTGCCAGCAGTCCAGGGGGCGTGAACACTGAAGCTTTCTTT